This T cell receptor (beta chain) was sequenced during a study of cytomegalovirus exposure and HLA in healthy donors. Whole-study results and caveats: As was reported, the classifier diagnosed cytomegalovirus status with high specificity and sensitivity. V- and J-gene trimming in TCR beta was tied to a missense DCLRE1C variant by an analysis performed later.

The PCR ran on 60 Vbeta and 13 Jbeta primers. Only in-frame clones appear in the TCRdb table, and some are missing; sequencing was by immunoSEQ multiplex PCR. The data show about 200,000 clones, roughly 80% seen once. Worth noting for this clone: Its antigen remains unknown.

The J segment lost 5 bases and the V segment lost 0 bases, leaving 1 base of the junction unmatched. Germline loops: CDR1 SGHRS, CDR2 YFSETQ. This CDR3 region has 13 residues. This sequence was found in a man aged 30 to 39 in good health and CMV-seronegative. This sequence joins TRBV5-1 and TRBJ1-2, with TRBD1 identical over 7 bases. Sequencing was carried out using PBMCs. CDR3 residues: CASSLEGQYGYTF. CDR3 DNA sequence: TGCGCCAGCAGCTTGGAGGGACAGTATGGCTACACCTTC. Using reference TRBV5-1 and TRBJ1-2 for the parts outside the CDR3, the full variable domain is KAGVTQTPRYLIKTRGQQVTLSCSPISGHRSVSWYQQTPGQGLQFLFEYFSETQRNKGNFPGRFSGRQFSNSRSEMNVSTLELGDSALYLCASSLEGQYGYTFGSGTRLTVV.